The 14 T cell receptor beta chains listed next were all sequenced from one sample in a study of cytomegalovirus exposure and HLA in healthy donors (dated by TCRdb to about 2017). The library was obtained by the immunoSEQ multiplex PCR assay. For the multiplex PCR, a mixture combining 60 forward primers for TCR Vbeta segments and 13 reverse primers for TCR Jbeta segments was used. TCRdb holds this immuneACCESS table with in-frame rearrangements only. Some clones are missing; in checked studies, unresolved V genes explain under half, and the rest has no known cause. The sample data list 150,000 to 200,000 clones, and 78% of these were observed just once. The ten largest clones capture over 1.1% of the sample. The sequenced sample consisted of PBMCs. The receptors derive from a male donor in good health and CMV-seronegative.

This chain links TRBV10-3 with TRBJ1-5; 7 bases are shared with TRBD1. With 0 bases clipped from V and 10 bases from J, the junction kept 9 bases outside the gene matches. The CDR3 has 15 residues. In germline, CDR1 is ENHRY, CDR2 SYGVKD. CDR3 coding DNA: TGTGCCATCAGTGAGTCGGGACAGCTGAGAAGCCCCCAGCATTTT. Residues: CAISESGQLRSPQHF.

This rearrangement joins TRBV28 to TRBJ2-1, with 10 nucleotides matching TRBD2. From germline, CDR1 is MDHEN and CDR2 SYDVKM. The CDR3 spans 16 residues. The trim removed 6 bases at V and 9 bases at J, leaving 14 bases unmatched. The CDR3 coding sequence is TGTGCCAGCAGAAGTTCCCGGCTAGCGGGAGATGGTGAGCAGTTCTTC. Amino acids: CASRSSRLAGDGEQFF.

The chain combines TRBV6-1 with TRBJ2-2; 7 bases map to TRBD2. This CDR3 spans 13 amino acids. The V segment lost 8 bases and the J segment 2 bases; nucleotides outside the gene matches: 2. Germline V gives CDR1 MNHNS, CDR2 SASEGT. The CDR3, as DNA: TGTGCCAGCGCGGGGGACAACACCGGGGAGCTGTTTTTT. Translation: CASAGDNTGELFF.

This clone was found a few times. V usage is TRBV7-9 and J usage is TRBJ1-6, with D perhaps TRBD1 (5 bases). V was shortened by 6 bases and J by 0 bases, with 9 bases between the two germline ends. This CDR3 is built from 15 residues. Germline CDR1 is SEHNR and CDR2 is FQNEAQ (reference sequence). CDR3 nucleotide sequence: TGTGCCAGCAGACGGGGGGGCTCCTATAATTCACCCCTCCACTTT. Translating it yields CASRRGGSYNSPLHF.

Comment on this clone: This specimen includes other DNA sequences encoding the same CDR3. V is TRBV18 and J is TRBJ2-2; 10 bases are shared with TRBD1. Germline V gene data show CDR1 as KGHSH and CDR2 as LQKENI. CDR3 length: 15 residues. V lost 6 bases and J lost 3; bases outside the gene matches: 4. CDR3 loop: CASSPTGGDTGELFF. DNA of the CDR3: TGTGCCAGCTCGCCGACAGGGGGCGACACCGGGGAGCTGTTTTTT.

The chain is built from TRBV30 and TRBJ2-7, with 7 nucleotides matching TRBD1. This CDR3 has 12 residues. Germline CDR1 is GTSNPN and CDR2 is SVGIG (reference sequence). After removal of 5 bases from V and 3 bases from J, the junction contained 4 bases not matched to a gene. The CDR3 is CAWGRGNYEQYF. CDR3 nucleotides: TGTGCCTGGGGCAGGGGGAACTACGAGCAGTACTTC. Supplemented by reference TRBV30 and TRBJ2-7, the full variable domain reads SQTIHQWPATLVQPVGSPLSLECTVEGTSNPNLYWYRQAAGRGLQLLFYSVGIGQISSEVPQNLSASRPQDRQFILSSKKLLLSDSGFYLCAWGRGNYEQYFGPGTRLTVT.

The chain carries TRBV5-8 and TRBJ2-3; TRBD2 agrees at 8 bases. Germline V gene data show CDR1 as SGHTS and CDR2 as YDEGEE. This CDR3 is 16 amino acids long. V trimming: 3 bases; J trimming: 0 bases; junction bases outside the gene matches: 6. The CDR3 loop reads CASSSGGVPSTDTQYF. The CDR3 DNA is TGTGCCAGCAGCTCGGGGGGGGTCCCCAGCACAGATACGCAGTATTTT.

This clone was counted once. The V and J genes are TRBV5-1 and TRBJ1-1; no clear D gene. The CDR3 is 13 residues long. V lost 1 base and J 1 base, leaving 5 bases between the germline ends. Germline values: CDR1 SGHRS, CDR2 YFSETQ. CDR3 in DNA: TGCGCCAGCAGCTTGTCAGAGAACACTGAAGCTTTCTTT. It codes for CASSLSENTEAFF.

The CDR3 loop is CASSPFAGGAYEQYF. The CDR3 DNA reads TGTGCCAGCAGCCCTTTCGCGGGGGGAGCCTACGAGCAGTACTTC. V and J are TRBV11-2 and TRBJ2-7, with 8 bases aligning to TRBD2. Germline V gives CDR1 SGHAT, CDR2 FQNNGV. The CDR3 loop spans 15 amino acids. With V trimmed by 5 bases and J by 2 bases, 8 bases remained unmatched.

The V and J genes are TRBV6-5 and TRBJ1-5, with D possibly being TRBD1 (5 bases). Germline assignment: CDR1 MNHEY and CDR2 SVGAGI. The CDR3 extends over 14 amino acids. The V gene lost 6 bases and the J gene lost 2 bases, with 11 bases spanning the gap. The CDR3 spells CASRKGLGNQPQHF. CDR3 in DNA: TGTGCCAGCAGGAAGGGGCTGGGCAATCAGCCCCAGCATTTT.

The V gene is TRBV4-2, the J gene TRBJ2-5, with 12 bases that match TRBD2. In germline, CDR1 is LGHNA, CDR2 YNFKEQ. The CDR3 is 19 amino acids. V gave up 4 bases and J gave up 1 base; unmatched junction bases: 13. The CDR3 DNA sequence: TGTGCCAGCAGCCCCGGACTAGCGGGGCTTCGGGATGGCCAAGAGACCCAGTACTTC. This translates into CASSPGLAGLRDGQETQYF.

This rearrangement joins TRBV7-9 to TRBJ2-7; D ambiguous. Germline CDR1 and CDR2: SEHNR and FQNEAQ (reference sequence). The CDR3 contains 11 residues. Trimming removed 5 bases at V and 5 bases at J, with 7 bases between. Here the CDR3 reads CASSHRDEQYF. CDR3 DNA sequence: TGTGCCAGCAGCCACCGGGACGAGCAGTACTTC.

The chain uses TRBV7-3 and TRBJ2-5, with a possible D match to TRBD2 (6 bases). This CDR3 spans 13 amino acids. Between the trimmed V and J ends, which lost 2 bases and 11 bases, there was a span of 15 bases. Germline V lookup: CDR1 SGHTA, CDR2 FQGTGA. The CDR3 nucleotides are TGTGCCAGCAGCTTATCGGGGGACGGGGAGCAGTACTTC. It encodes CASSLSGDGEQYF.

This clone appeared once. CDR3 DNA: TGTGCCAGCAGCCACGCGTCCGGGACAGGGGGTATTTACAATGAGCAGTTCTTC. Translation gives CASSHASGTGGIYNEQFF. This chain links TRBV7-9 with TRBJ2-1, with TRBD1 matching over 11 bases. Trimming cost V 5 bases and J 4 bases; bases outside gene matches: 13. The CDR3 runs 18 residues. CDR1 is SEHNR, CDR2 FQNEAQ, per germline (reference sequence).